Reported below is one T cell receptor (beta chain). The data were taken from a study of cytomegalovirus exposure and HLA in healthy donors. The primer mix had 60 Vbeta and 13 Jbeta primers. Profiling relied on immunoSEQ multiplex PCR, and the TCRdb table lists in-frame clones only, not all of them. Of about 110,000 clones in the sample, around 74% were seen once. This TCR derives from a man aged 25-45 years in good health and CMV-seropositive. What was sequenced was PBMCs.

The CDR3 nucleotides are TGTGCCAGCAGCCAAGATTCCGGGACAGGGCCCTCCTACGAGCAGTACTTC. It translates to CASSQDSGTGPSYEQYF. The chain uses TRBV4-2 and TRBJ2-7; the match to TRBD1 covers 9 bases. Per germline, CDR1 LGHNA and CDR2 YNFKEQ. CDR3 length equals 17 residues. J lost 0 bases, V lost 0 bases, and 6 bases had no gene match.